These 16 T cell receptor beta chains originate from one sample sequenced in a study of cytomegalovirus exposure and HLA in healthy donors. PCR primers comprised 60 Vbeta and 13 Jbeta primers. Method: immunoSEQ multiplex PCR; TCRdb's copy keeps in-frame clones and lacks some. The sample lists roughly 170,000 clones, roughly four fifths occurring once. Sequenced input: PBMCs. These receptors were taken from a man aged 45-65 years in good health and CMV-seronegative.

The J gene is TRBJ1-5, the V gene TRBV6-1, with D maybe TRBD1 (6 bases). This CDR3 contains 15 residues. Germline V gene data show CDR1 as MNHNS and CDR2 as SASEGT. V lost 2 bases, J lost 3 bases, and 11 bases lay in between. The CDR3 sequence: CASSETGTYNQPQHF. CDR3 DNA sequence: TGTGCCAGCAGTGAAACAGGGACCTACAATCAGCCCCAGCATTTT.

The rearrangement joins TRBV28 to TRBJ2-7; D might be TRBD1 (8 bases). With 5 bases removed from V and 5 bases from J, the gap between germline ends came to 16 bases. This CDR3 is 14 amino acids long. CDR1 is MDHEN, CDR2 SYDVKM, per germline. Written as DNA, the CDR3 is TGTGCCAGCAGTGTACAGGGGGGGGCCAACGAGCAGTACTTC. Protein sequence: CASSVQGGANEQYF.

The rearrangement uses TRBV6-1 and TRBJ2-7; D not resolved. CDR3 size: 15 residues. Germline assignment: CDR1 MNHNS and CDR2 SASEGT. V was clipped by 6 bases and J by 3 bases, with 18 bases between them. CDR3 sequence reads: CASSAPFSTLYEQYF. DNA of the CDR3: TGTGCCAGCAGCGCGCCCTTTTCCACCCTCTACGAGCAGTACTTC.

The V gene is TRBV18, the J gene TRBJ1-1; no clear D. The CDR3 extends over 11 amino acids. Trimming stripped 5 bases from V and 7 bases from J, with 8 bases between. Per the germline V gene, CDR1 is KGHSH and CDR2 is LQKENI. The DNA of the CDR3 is TGTGCCAGCTCAATCCAGGATGAAGCTTTCTTT. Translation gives CASSIQDEAFF.

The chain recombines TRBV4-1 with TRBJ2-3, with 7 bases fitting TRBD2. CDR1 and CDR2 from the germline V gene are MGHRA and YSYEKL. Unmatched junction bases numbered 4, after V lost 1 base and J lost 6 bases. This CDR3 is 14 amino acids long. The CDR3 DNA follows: TGCGCCAGCAGCCAAGTCACTAGCGCCGATACGCAGTATTTT. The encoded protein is CASSQVTSADTQYF.

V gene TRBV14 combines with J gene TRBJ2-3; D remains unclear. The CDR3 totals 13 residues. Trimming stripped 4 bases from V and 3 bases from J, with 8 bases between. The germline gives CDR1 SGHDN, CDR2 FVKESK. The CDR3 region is CASSPFRTDTQYF. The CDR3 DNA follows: TGTGCCAGCAGCCCCTTTAGAACAGATACGCAGTATTTT.

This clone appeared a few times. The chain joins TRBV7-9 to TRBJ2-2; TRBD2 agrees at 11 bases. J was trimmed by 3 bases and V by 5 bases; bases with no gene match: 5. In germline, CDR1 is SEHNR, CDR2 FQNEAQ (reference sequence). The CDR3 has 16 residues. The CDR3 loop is CASSLLAGGHTGELFF. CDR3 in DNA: TGTGCCAGCAGCCTGCTAGCGGGAGGACACACCGGGGAGCTGTTTTTT. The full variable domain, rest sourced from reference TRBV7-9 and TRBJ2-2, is DTGVSQNPRHKITKRGQNVTFRCDPISEHNRLYWYRQTLGQGPEFLTYFQNEAQLEKSRLLSDRFSAERPKGSFSTLEIQRTEQGDSAMYLCASSLLAGGHTGELFFGEGSRLTVL.

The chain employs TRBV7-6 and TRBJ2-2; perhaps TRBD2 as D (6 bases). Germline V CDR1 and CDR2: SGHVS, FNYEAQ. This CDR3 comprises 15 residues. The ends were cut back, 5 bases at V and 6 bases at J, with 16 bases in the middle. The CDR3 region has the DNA TGTGCCAGCAGCCCACTAGTAGCGGTTTCCGGGGAGCTGTTTTTT. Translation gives CASSPLVAVSGELFF.

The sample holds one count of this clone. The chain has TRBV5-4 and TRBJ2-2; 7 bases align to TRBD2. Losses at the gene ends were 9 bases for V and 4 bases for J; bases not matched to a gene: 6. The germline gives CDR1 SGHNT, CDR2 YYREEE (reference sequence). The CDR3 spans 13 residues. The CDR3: CATRERSTGELFF. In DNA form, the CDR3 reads TGTGCCACGCGGGAGAGGAGCACCGGGGAGCTGTTTTTT.

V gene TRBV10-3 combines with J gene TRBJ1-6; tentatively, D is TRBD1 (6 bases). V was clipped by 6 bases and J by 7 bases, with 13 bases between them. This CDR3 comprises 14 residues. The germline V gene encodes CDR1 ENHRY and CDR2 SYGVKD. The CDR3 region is CAIRLDSSNSPLHF. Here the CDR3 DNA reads TGTGCCATCAGACTGGACAGTTCCAATTCACCCCTCCACTTT.

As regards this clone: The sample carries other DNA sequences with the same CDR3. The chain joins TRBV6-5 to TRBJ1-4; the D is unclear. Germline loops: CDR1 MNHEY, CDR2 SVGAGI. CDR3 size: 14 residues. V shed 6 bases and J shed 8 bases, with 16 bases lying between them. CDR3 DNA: TGTGCCAGCAGAAACCCGACGGGTAACGAAAAACTGTTTTTT. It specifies CASRNPTGNEKLFF.

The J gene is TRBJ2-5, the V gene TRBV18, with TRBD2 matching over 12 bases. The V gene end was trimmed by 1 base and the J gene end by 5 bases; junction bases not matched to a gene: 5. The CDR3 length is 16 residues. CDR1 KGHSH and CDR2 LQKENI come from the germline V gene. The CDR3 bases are TGTGCCAGCTCACCACAGGCTCTAGCGGGAGGGGAGACCCAGTACTTC. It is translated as CASSPQALAGGETQYF.

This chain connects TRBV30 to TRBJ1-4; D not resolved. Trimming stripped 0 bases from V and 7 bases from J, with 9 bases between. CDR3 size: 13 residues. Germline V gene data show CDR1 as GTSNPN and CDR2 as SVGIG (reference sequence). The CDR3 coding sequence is TGTGCCTGGAGTGTACATACAGCTGAAAAACTGTTTTTT. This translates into CAWSVHTAEKLFF.

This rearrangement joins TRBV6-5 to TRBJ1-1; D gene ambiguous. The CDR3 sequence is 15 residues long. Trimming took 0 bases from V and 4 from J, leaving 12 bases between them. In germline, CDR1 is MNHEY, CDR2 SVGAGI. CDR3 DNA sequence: TGTGCCAGCAGTTACTCGGGCAGGTACGGCACTGAAGCTTTCTTT. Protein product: CASSYSGRYGTEAFF.

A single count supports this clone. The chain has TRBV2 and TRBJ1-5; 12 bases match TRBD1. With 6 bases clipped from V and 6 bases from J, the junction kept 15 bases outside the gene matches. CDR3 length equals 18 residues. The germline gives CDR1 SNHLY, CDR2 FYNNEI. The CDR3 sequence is CASSLTGTGGRGGQPQHF. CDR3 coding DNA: TGTGCCAGCAGCCTAACCGGGACAGGGGGCCGGGGAGGTCAGCCCCAGCATTTT.

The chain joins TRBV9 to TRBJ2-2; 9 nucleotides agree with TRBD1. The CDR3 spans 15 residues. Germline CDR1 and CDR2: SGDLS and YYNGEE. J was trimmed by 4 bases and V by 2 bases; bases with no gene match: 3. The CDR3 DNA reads TGTGCCAGCAGCGTTAGGGGACAGGGCACCGGGGAGCTGTTTTTT. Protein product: CASSVRGQGTGELFF.